This TCR beta chain was found in a study of blood T cells in healthy people across ages. Germline V gives CDR1 DFQATT, CDR2 SNEGSKA (reference sequence). The CDR3 extends over 16 amino acids. Between the trimmed V and J ends, which lost 6 bases and 0 bases, there was a span of 19 bases. Primers used in a second PCR of roughly 7 to 11 cycles were a sample-barcoded 5' primer and a J-beta primer mix. The template-switch adaptor was a 5' adaptor with 12 random nucleotides. It tagged each cDNA molecule. The study obtained at least 2.5 million CDR3-containing paired-end reads from every sample. In TCRdb, the 5' RACE reads were re-called with MiXCR into one record per CDR3 protein. The profile covers about 2 million distinct CDR3 sequences, with less than 50% appearing a single time and around 2.1% taken by the ten largest.

This clonotype originated in a woman in her thirties or forties in good health. The source material was blood. V is TRBV20-1 and J is TRBJ2-3; no firm D call. CDR3 coding DNA: TGCAGTGCACTAAGACCCGGCAACCCTAGCACAGATACGCAGTATTTT. Translating gives CSALRPGNPSTDTQYF.